This T cell receptor (beta chain) was identified during a study of identical twins. Study-wide findings and caveats: Weaker excess twin sharing was seen among beta out-of-frame sequences. Cross-sectional statistical analysis, not tracking of the same donors, underpinned the conclusions.

V dropped 1 base and J dropped 6 bases, with 9 bases sitting between them. The V gene's germline CDR1 is DFQATT and CDR2 SNEGSKA (reference sequence). CDR3 length equals 12 residues. A word on this clonotype: The antigen is not known.

MiXCR was run by TCRdb on the 5' RACE reads, yielding one entry per CDR3 protein. The sample consists of a few hundred thousand distinct CDR3 sequences, roughly 9.9% of them appearing once. These same records also appear under a second study, on yellow fever vaccine responses in identical twins. This second report adds: Reports say the vaccine T cell response in twins looked partly convergent and partly personalized.

The V and J genes are TRBV20-1 and TRBJ1-1, with no clear D. The clonotype comes from a woman aged 18-30 years in good health. The sample was PBMCs. The CDR3 DNA reads TGCAGTGCTAGAGGTCTTTCGGCTGAAGCTTTCTTT. This translates into CSARGLSAEAFF.